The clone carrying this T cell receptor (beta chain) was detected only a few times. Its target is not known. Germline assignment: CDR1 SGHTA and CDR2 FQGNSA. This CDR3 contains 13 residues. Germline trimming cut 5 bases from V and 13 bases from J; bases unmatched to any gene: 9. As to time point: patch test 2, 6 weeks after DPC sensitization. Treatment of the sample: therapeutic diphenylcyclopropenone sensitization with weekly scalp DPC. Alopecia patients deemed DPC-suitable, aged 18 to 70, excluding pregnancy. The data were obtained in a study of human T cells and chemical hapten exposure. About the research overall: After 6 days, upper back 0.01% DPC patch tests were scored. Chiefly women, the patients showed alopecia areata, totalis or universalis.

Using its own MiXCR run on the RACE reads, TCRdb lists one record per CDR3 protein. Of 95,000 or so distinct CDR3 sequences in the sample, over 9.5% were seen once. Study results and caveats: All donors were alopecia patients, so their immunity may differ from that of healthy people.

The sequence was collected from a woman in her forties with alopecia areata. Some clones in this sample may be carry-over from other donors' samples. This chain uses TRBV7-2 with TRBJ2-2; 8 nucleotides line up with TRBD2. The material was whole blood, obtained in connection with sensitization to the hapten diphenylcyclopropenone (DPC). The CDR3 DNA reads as TGTGCCAGCAGCCCGACCTTCGCGGGAGGGCTGTTTTTT. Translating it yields CASSPTFAGGLFF. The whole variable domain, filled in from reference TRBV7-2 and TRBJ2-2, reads GAGVSQSPSNKVTEKGKDVELRCDPISGHTALYWYRQSLGQGLEFLIYFQGNSAPDKSGLPSDRFSAERTGGSVSTLTIQRTQQEDSAVYLCASSPTFAGGLFFGEGSRLTVL.